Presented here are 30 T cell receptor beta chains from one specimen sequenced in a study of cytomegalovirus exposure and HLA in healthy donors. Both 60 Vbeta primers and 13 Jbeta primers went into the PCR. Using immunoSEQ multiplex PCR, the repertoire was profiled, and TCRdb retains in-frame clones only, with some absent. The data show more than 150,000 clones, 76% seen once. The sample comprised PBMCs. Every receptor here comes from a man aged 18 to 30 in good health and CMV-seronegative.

CDR3 nucleotide sequence: TGTGCCAGCACCATGAACAGGGATGAGCAGTTCTTC. Protein product: CASTMNRDEQFF. This chain connects TRBV6-6 to TRBJ2-1; D perhaps matches TRBD1 (6 bases). Trimming removed 7 bases at V and 8 bases at J, with 12 bases between. Germline CDR1 and CDR2: MNHNY and SVGAGI (reference sequence). The CDR3 loop spans 12 amino acids.

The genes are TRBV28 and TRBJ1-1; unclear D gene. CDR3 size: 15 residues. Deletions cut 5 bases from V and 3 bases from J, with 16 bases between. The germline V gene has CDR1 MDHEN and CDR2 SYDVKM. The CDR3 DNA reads TGTGCCAGCAGTCCACGCGGGTGGAACTACACTGAAGCTTTCTTT. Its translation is CASSPRGWNYTEAFF.

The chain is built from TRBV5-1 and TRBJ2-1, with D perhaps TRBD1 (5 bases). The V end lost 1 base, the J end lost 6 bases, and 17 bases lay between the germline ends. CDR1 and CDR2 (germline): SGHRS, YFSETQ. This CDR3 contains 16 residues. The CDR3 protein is CASSLQGIGRFNEQFF. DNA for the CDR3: TGCGCCAGCAGCTTGCAGGGTATCGGCCGATTCAATGAGCAGTTCTTC.

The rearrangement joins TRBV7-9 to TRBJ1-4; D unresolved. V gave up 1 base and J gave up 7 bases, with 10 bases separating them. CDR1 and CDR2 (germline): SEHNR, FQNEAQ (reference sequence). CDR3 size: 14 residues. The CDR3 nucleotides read TGTGCCAGCAGCTTAGGGGCAGGTACTGAAAAACTGTTTTTT. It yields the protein CASSLGAGTEKLFF.

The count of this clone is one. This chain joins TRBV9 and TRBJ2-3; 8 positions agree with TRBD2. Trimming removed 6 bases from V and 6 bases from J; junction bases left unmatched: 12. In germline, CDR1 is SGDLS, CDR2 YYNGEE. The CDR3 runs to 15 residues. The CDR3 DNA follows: TGTGCCAGCACCCCGGGGCCGGGGGGGCCGGATACGCAGTATTTT. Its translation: CASTPGPGGPDTQYF.

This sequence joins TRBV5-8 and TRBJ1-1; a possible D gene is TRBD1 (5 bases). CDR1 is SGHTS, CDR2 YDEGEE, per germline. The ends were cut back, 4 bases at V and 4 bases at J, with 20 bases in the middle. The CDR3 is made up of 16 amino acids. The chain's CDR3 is CASSRTRRGSSTEAFF. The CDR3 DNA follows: TGTGCCAGCAGCCGAACCCGTAGGGGATCGAGCACTGAAGCTTTCTTT.

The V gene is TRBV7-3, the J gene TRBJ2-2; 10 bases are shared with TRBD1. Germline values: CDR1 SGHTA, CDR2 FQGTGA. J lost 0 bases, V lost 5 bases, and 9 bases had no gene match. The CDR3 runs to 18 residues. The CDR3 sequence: CASSPKAGTGANTGELFF. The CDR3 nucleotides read TGTGCCAGCAGCCCAAAGGCCGGGACAGGGGCGAACACCGGGGAGCTGTTTTTT.

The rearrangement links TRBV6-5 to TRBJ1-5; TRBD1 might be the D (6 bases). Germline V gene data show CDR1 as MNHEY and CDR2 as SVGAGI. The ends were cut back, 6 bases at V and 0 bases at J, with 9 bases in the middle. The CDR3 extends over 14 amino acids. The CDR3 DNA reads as TGTGCCAGCAGCGGACAGAATAGCAATCAGCCCCAGCATTTT. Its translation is CASSGQNSNQPQHF.

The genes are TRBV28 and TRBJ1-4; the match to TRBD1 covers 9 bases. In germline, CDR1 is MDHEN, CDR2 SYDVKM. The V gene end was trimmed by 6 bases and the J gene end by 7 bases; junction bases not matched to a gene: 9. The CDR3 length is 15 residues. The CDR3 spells CASSTGTGLREKLFF. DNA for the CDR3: TGTGCCAGCAGCACCGGGACAGGGCTCCGTGAAAAACTGTTTTTT.

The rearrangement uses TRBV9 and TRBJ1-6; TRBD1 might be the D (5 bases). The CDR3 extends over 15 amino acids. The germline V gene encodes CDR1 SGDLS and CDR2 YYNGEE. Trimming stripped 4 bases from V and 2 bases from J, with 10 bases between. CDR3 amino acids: CASSLGGTYNSPLHF. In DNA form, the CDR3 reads TGTGCCAGCAGCCTGGGGGGGACCTATAATTCACCCCTCCACTTT. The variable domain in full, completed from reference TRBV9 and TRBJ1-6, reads DSGVTQTPKHLITATGQRVTLRCSPRSGDLSVYWYQQSLDQGLQFLIQYYNGEERAKGNILERFSAQQFPDLHSELNLSSLELGDSALYFCASSLGGTYNSPLHFGNGTRLTVT.

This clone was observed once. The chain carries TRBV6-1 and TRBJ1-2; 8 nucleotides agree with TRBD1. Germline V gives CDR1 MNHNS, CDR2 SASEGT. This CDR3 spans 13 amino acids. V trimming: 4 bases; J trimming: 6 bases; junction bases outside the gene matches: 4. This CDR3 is CASSATGVDGYTF. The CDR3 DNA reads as TGTGCCAGCAGTGCGACAGGGGTGGATGGCTACACCTTC.

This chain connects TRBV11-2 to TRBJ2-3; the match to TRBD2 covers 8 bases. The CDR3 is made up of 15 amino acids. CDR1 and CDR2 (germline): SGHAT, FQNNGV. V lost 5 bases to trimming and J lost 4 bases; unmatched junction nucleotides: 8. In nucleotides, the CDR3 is TGTGCCAGCAGCGTCGGGACTAGGAACCCAGATACGCAGTATTTT. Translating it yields CASSVGTRNPDTQYF.

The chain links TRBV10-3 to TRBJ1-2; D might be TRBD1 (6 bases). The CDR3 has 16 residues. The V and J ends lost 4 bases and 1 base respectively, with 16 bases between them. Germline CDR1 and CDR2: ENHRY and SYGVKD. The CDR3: CAISVQGTPVNYGYTF. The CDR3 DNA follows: TGTGCCATCAGTGTCCAAGGGACACCGGTTAACTATGGCTACACCTTC.

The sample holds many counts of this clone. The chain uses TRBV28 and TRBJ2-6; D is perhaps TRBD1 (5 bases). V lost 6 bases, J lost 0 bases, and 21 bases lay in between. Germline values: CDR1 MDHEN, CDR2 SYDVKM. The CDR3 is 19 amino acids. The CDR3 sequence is CASSPPRRQPTSGANVLTF. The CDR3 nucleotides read TGTGCCAGCAGCCCCCCACGTAGACAGCCCACCTCTGGGGCCAACGTCCTGACTTTC.

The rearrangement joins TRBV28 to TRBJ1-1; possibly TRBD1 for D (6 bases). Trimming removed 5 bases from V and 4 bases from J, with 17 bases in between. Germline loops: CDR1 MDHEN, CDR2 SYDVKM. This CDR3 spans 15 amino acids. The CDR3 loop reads CASSPDGQRSTEAFF. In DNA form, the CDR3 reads TGTGCCAGCAGTCCCGACGGACAGAGAAGCACTGAAGCTTTCTTT.

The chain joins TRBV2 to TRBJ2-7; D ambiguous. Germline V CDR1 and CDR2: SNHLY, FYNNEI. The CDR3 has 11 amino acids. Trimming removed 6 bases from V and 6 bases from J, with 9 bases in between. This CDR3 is CASRLVGEQYF. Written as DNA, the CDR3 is TGTGCCAGCAGACTTGTTGGCGAGCAGTACTTC.

CDR3 amino acids: CASSIREGYEQYF. The CDR3 DNA is TGTGCCAGTAGTATCCGGGAGGGCTACGAGCAGTACTTC. The chain carries TRBV19 and TRBJ2-5; 8 bases match TRBD2. The J call may be faulty, since TRBJ2-7 better matches the DNA end. The CDR3 has 13 amino acids. Germline lookup yields CDR1 LNHDA and CDR2 SQIVND (reference sequence).

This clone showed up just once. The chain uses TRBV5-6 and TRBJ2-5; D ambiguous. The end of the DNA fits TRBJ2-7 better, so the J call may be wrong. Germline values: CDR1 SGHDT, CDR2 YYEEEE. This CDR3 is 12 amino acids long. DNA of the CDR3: TGTGCCAGCAGCTTGAACTACTACGAGCAGTACTTC. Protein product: CASSLNYYEQYF.

DNA of the CDR3: TGTGCCAGCAGCTTGACAGGGGACCATGAGCAGTTCTTC. This encodes CASSLTGDHEQFF. The chain carries TRBV7-2 and TRBJ2-1; TRBD1 aligns across 8 bases. The CDR3 covers 13 residues. CDR1 and CDR2 (germline): SGHTA, FQGNSA. J lost 8 bases, V lost 3 bases, and 3 bases had no gene match.

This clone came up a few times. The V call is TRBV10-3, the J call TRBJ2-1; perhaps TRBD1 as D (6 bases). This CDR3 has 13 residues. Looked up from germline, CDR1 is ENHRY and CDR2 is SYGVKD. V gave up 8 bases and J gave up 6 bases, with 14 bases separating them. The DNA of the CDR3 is TGTGCCATCGGTAAACAGGGAAGCAATGAGCAGTTCTTC. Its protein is CAIGKQGSNEQFF.

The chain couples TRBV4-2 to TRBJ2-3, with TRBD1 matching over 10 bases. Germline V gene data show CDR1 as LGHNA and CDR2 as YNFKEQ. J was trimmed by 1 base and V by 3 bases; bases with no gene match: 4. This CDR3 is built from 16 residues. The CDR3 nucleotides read TGTGCCAGCAGCCAGGCCGGGACAGGGGGCACAGATACGCAGTATTTT. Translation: CASSQAGTGGTDTQYF.

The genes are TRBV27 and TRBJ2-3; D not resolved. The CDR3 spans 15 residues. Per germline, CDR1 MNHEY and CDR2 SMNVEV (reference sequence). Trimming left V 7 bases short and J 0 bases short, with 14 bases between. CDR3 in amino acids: CASTRIGSSTDTQYF. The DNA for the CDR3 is TGTGCCAGCACCCGGATCGGGTCGAGCACAGATACGCAGTATTTT.

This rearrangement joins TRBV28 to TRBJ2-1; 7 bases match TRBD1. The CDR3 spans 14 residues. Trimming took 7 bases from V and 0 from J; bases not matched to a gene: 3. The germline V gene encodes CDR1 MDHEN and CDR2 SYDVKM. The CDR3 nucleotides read TGTGCCAGCACCCGGGACAGCTCCTACAATGAGCAGTTCTTC. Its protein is CASTRDSSYNEQFF.

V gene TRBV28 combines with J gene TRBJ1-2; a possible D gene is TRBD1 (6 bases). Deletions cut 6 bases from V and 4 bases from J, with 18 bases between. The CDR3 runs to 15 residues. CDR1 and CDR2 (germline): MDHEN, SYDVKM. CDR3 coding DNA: TGTGCCAGCAGACCGGTATGGAGGGGGGGCTATGGCTACACCTTC. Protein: CASRPVWRGGYGYTF.

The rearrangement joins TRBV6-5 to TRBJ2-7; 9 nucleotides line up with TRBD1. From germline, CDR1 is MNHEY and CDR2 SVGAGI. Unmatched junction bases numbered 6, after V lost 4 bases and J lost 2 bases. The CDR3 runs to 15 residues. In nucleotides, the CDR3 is TGTGCCAGCAGTTCCGGGACAGGGATACCCTACGAGCAGTACTTC. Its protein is CASSSGTGIPYEQYF.

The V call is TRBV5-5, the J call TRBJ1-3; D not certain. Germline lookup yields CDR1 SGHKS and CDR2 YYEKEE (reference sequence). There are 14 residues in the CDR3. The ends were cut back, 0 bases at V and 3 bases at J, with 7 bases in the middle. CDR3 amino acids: CASSLGGSGNTIYF. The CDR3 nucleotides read TGTGCCAGCAGCTTGGGAGGGAGTGGAAACACCATATATTTT. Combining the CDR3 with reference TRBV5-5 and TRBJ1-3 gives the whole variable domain DAGVTQSPTHLIKTRGQQVTLRCSPISGHKSVSWYQQVLGQGPQFIFQYYEKEERGRGNFPDRFSARQFPNYSSELNVNALLLGDSALYLCASSLGGSGNTIYFGEGSWLTVV.

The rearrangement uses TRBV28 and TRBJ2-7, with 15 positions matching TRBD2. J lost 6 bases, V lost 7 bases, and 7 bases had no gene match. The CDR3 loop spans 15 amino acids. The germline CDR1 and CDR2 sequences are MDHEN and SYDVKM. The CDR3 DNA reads TGTGCCAGCACTCCGGGGACTAGCGGGAGGACCGAGCAGTACTTC. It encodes CASTPGTSGRTEQYF.

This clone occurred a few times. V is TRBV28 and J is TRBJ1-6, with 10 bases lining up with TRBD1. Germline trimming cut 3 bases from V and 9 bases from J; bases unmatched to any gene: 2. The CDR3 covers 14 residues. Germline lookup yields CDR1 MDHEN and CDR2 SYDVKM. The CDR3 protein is CASSFGQGVSPLHF. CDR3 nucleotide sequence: TGTGCCAGCAGTTTCGGACAGGGGGTTTCACCCCTCCACTTT.

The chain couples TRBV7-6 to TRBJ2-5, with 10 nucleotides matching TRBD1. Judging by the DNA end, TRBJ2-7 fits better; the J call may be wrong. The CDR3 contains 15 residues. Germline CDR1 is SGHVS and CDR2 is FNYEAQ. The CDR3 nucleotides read TGTGCCAGCAGCTTAACCCGGGACAGGGGCTCCGAGCAGTACTTC. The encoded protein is CASSLTRDRGSEQYF.

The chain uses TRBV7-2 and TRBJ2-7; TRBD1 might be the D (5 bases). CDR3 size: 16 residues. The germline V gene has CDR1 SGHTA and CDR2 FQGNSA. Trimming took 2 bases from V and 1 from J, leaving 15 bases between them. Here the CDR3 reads CASSLLVWGRSYEQYF. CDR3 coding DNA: TGTGCCAGCAGCTTATTAGTATGGGGCAGATCCTACGAGCAGTACTTC.